The clone carrying this T cell receptor beta chain has just one count. These data come from a study of technical replicates of blood from a handful of donors. The repertoire was sequenced with immunoSEQ multiplex PCR; TCRdb's copy has only in-frame clones and lacks some. The sample includes 75,000 to 100,000 clones, roughly 94% seen only once; the top ten take 0.2% to 0.25%. Sequenced sample: T cells isolated from PBMCs. The TCR was taken from a human donor in good health.

In nucleotides, the CDR3 is TGTGCCAGCAGTCCGGGATTACGCAATCAGCCCCAGCATTTT. This gives the protein CASSPGLRNQPQHF. The chain employs TRBV28 and TRBJ1-5; no clear D gene. CDR3 length equals 14 residues. The germline V gene has CDR1 MDHEN and CDR2 SYDVKM. V was clipped by 5 bases and J by 2 bases, with 10 bases between them.